The 21 T cell receptor beta chains listed next were all sequenced from one sample in a study of CD8+ T cells in alopecia areata. cDNA reverse transcribed from extracted RNA served as the sequencing template. TCRdb's copy holds only in-frame clones and misses some; the assay was immunoSEQ multiplex PCR. In the table there are 150,000 or so clones, 87% of which are singletons. Sequenced material: CD8+ T cells sorted from blood, taken at week 0. These receptors originate from a human donor with alopecia areata.

This chain links TRBV5-6 with TRBJ2-6; D ambiguous. This CDR3 contains 17 residues. The V gene's germline CDR1 is SGHDT and CDR2 YYEEEE. V gave up 0 bases and J gave up 0 bases, with 10 bases separating them. The CDR3 loop is CASSLGPYTSGANVLTF. Written as DNA, the CDR3 is TGTGCCAGCAGCTTGGGCCCTTACACCTCTGGGGCCAACGTCCTGACTTTC.

The J gene is TRBJ1-1, the V gene TRBV5-4; the D is unclear. CDR1 and CDR2 (germline): SGHNT, YYREEE (reference sequence). Trimming took off 1 base at V and 8 bases at J, with 6 bases between the two ends. CDR3 length equals 11 residues. This chain's CDR3 is CASSLSGEAFF. As DNA, the CDR3 is TGTGCCAGCAGCTTGAGCGGAGAAGCTTTCTTT. The complete variable domain, with remaining parts taken from reference TRBV5-4 and TRBJ1-1, reads ETGVTQSPTHLIKTRGQQVTLRCSSQSGHNTVSWYQQALGQGPQFIFQYYREEENGRGNFPPRFSGLQFPNYSSELNVNALELDDSALYLCASSLSGEAFFGQGTRLTVV.

This clone was seen only a few times. In the same sample, other DNA sequences code for this CDR3. The rearrangement uses TRBV9 and TRBJ2-1; possibly TRBD1 for D (5 bases). CDR1 is SGDLS and CDR2 is YYNGEE in the germline V gene. V was trimmed by 4 bases and J by 8 bases, leaving 10 bases between them. The CDR3 loop spans 12 amino acids. CDR3 sequence (DNA): TGTGCCAGCAGCCCCCAAGGGGATGAGCAGTTCTTC. It translates to CASSPQGDEQFF.

With respect to this clone: A read error may produce the germline difference seen at one junction end. This sample also contains other DNA sequences that code for the same CDR3. The chain is built from TRBV5-1 and TRBJ2-1; 10 bases fit TRBD2. This CDR3 contains 15 residues. The germline V gene encodes CDR1 SGHRS and CDR2 YFSETQ. The CDR3 sequence is CASSLGTSVLDEQFF. The DNA of the CDR3 is TGCGCCAGCAGCCTCGGGACTAGCGTCCTTGATGAACAGTTCTTC.

The chain is built from TRBV6-5 and TRBJ2-7; 9 positions match TRBD1. Germline CDR1 is MNHEY and CDR2 is SVGAGI. With V trimmed by 8 bases and J by 6 bases, 2 bases remained unmatched. CDR3 length: 11 residues. In DNA, the CDR3 is TGTGCCAGCGAGACAGGGGGCGAGCAGTACTTC. This sequence encodes CASETGGEQYF.

The V gene is TRBV29-1, the J gene TRBJ1-1; 7 positions agree with TRBD1. The CDR3 covers 16 residues. V was pared by 3 bases and J by 0 bases, with 10 bases of the junction left unmatched. Germline CDR1 is SQVTM and CDR2 is ANQGSEA. CDR3 in DNA: TGCAGCGTTGACGGCGAGGACAGGAGCCTGAACACTGAAGCTTTCTTT. Residues: CSVDGEDRSLNTEAFF.

V gene TRBV4-2 combines with J gene TRBJ2-3, with 8 bases identical to TRBD2. Germline V gene data show CDR1 as LGHNA and CDR2 as YNFKEQ. The V segment lost 1 base and the J segment 4 bases; nucleotides outside the gene matches: 7. This CDR3 has 16 amino acids. Written as DNA, the CDR3 is TGTGCCAGCAGCCAAGGTGCTGGACTAGCTGCAGATACGCAGTATTTT. Translation gives CASSQGAGLAADTQYF.

This clone was seen once. This sequence joins TRBV5-1 and TRBJ2-2; the D is unclear. The CDR3 contains 16 residues. Germline lookup yields CDR1 SGHRS and CDR2 YFSETQ. Trimming shortened V by 1 base and J by 5 bases, and 15 bases separated the two germline ends. As DNA, the CDR3 is TGCGCCAGCAGCTTGTCCCACCTCCTGGAAACCGGGGAGCTGTTTTTT. This codes for CASSLSHLLETGELFF.

The V gene is TRBV27, the J gene TRBJ2-5; the D gene is possibly TRBD2 (5 bases). This CDR3 is built from 14 residues. In germline, CDR1 is MNHEY, CDR2 SMNVEV (reference sequence). Deletions cut 6 bases from V and 4 bases from J, with 15 bases between. Here the CDR3 reads CASRTMESPETQYF. Written as DNA, the CDR3 is TGTGCCAGCAGGACTATGGAGTCCCCAGAGACCCAGTACTTC.

This chain links TRBV7-2 with TRBJ2-7; D possibly corresponds to TRBD2 (6 bases). Trimming took off 5 bases at V and 0 bases at J, with 17 bases between the two ends. CDR1 and CDR2 from the germline V gene are SGHTA and FQGNSA. The CDR3 is made up of 16 amino acids. The CDR3 DNA reads as TGTGCCAGCAGCCTACTCCGGGACTTCCCCTCCTACGAGCAGTACTTC. It codes for CASSLLRDFPSYEQYF.

The CDR3 DNA follows: TGCGCCAGCAGTCCAGGGCCCTCTTACGAGCAGTACTTC. Translation gives CASSPGPSYEQYF. This chain uses TRBV5-1 with TRBJ2-7; a weak D match, TRBD1 (5 bases). V was pared by 5 bases and J by 4 bases, with 13 bases between. CDR3 length: 13 amino acids. Germline values: CDR1 SGHRS, CDR2 YFSETQ.

The chain recombines TRBV7-2 with TRBJ1-2, with D hard to call. Germline V gives CDR1 SGHTA, CDR2 FQGNSA. Trimming shortened V by 1 base and J by 6 bases, and 6 bases separated the two germline ends. The CDR3 loop spans 12 amino acids. The CDR3 loop is CASSLGLDGYTF. In nucleotides, the CDR3 is TGTGCCAGCAGCTTAGGGTTGGATGGCTACACCTTC.

The gene calls are TRBV27 and TRBJ2-7; TRBD1 is a possible D gene (6 bases). Deletions cut 1 base from V and 3 bases from J, with 13 bases between. Germline V gene lookup returns CDR1 MNHEY and CDR2 SMNVEV (reference sequence). This CDR3 has 15 amino acids. This CDR3 reads CASSLLKGGSYEQYF. CDR3 DNA: TGTGCCAGCAGTTTATTAAAAGGGGGAAGCTACGAGCAGTACTTC.

The rearrangement joins TRBV27 to TRBJ2-7; D perhaps matches TRBD1 (6 bases). Germline CDR1 is MNHEY and CDR2 is SMNVEV (reference sequence). The CDR3 is 13 residues long. V dropped 4 bases and J dropped 2 bases, with 9 bases sitting between them. The CDR3 DNA reads as TGTGCCAGCAGTTCCCAGGGGCCCTACGAGCAGTACTTC. Translating gives CASSSQGPYEQYF.

The chain carries TRBV9 and TRBJ1-1; 7 positions agree with TRBD1. This CDR3 region has 15 residues. J was trimmed by 3 bases and V by 4 bases; bases with no gene match: 9. Germline lookup yields CDR1 SGDLS and CDR2 YYNGEE. DNA for the CDR3: TGTGCCAGCAGCCAAGGGGGCGCGAGGCACACTGAAGCTTTCTTT. It is translated as CASSQGGARHTEAFF. The whole variable domain, filled in from reference TRBV9 and TRBJ1-1, reads DSGVTQTPKHLITATGQRVTLRCSPRSGDLSVYWYQQSLDQGLQFLIQYYNGEERAKGNILERFSAQQFPDLHSELNLSSLELGDSALYFCASSQGGARHTEAFFGQGTRLTVV.

This chain connects TRBV29-1 to TRBJ2-1; TRBD2 matches at 10 bases. The junction had 4 bases not matched to a gene; V was cut back by 5 bases and J by 9 bases. CDR1 and CDR2 from the germline V gene are SQVTM and ANQGSEA. The CDR3 loop spans 12 amino acids. CDR3 sequence: CSVISGGGEQFF. In nucleotides, the CDR3 is TGCAGCGTTATCAGCGGGGGGGGTGAGCAGTTCTTC.

The rearrangement uses TRBV10-3 and TRBJ2-7, with 8 bases that match TRBD2. CDR1 is ENHRY and CDR2 is SYGVKD in the germline V gene. The CDR3 spans 14 residues. V trimming: 4 bases; J trimming: 0 bases; junction bases outside the gene matches: 2. This CDR3 is CAISGGTSSYEQYF. In DNA form, the CDR3 reads TGTGCCATCAGTGGGGGGACTAGCTCCTACGAGCAGTACTTC.

This clone has only one observation. The CDR3, as DNA: TGTGCCAGCGGATCTAGCGGGACGAACAATGAGCAGTTCTTC. It encodes CASGSSGTNNEQFF. This chain uses TRBV9 with TRBJ2-1; 9 bases map to TRBD2. V lost 7 bases and J lost 5; bases outside the gene matches: 7. This CDR3 region has 14 residues. CDR1 and CDR2 from the germline V gene are SGDLS and YYNGEE.

This clone was recorded a few times. The V call is TRBV29-1, the J call TRBJ1-2; D might be TRBD1 (5 bases). CDR1 SQVTM and CDR2 ANQGSEA come from the germline V gene. CDR3 size: 12 residues. V lost 6 bases to trimming and J lost 3 bases, with 11 bases between them. The CDR3 loop reads CSVEDTYYGYTF. In DNA, the CDR3 is TGCAGCGTAGAGGACACCTACTATGGCTACACCTTC.

V and J are TRBV29-1 and TRBJ2-1; no clear D gene. The germline CDR1 and CDR2 sequences are SQVTM and ANQGSEA. The CDR3 is 12 residues long. V was shortened by 4 bases and J by 9 bases, with 13 bases between the two germline ends. The CDR3 coding sequence is TGCAGCGTTGTGCGTAGTTCCGGTGAGCAGTTCTTC. Amino acids: CSVVRSSGEQFF.

The rearrangement links TRBV7-7 to TRBJ1-1, with unresolved D. V gave up 5 bases and J gave up 1 base, with 8 bases separating them. CDR1 SSHAT and CDR2 FNYEAQ come from the germline V gene (reference sequence). The CDR3 runs to 13 residues. CDR3 nucleotides: TGTGCCAGCAGCCAGGCAGAGAACACTGAAGCTTTCTTT. Its translation is CASSQAENTEAFF.